The 14 T cell receptor beta chains below all came from one sample that was sequenced in a study of regulatory T cells in long-lasting Graves disease. For TCR beta, libraries came from iRepertoire HTBI primers and Arm-PCR of CDR3 regions. Each CDR3 protein gets one entry after TCRdb re-called the multiplex PCR reads with MiXCR. The sample carries over 350,000 distinct CDR3 sequences, approximately 15% recorded once. The sample's time point: newly diagnosed GD, antithyroid drugs for less than 3 months. From RNA extracted from PBMCs, the TCR library was made. These records were also assigned to another study, of T cells in Graves' hyperthyroidism and ophthalmopathy.

The sequencing used peripheral blood mononuclear cells (PBMCs), collected at new diagnosis, from a patient treated with antithyroid drugs. The receptor set was obtained from a woman in her thirties or forties with Graves disease.

CDR3: CASVWTAYSNQPQHF. As DNA, the CDR3 is TGTGCCAGCGTATGGACAGCTTATAGCAATCAGCCCCAGCATTTT. V usage is TRBV19 and J usage is TRBJ1-5, with D possibly matching TRBD1 (6 bases). CDR1 is LNHDA, CDR2 SQIVND, per germline (reference sequence). V shed 9 bases and J shed 0 bases, with 15 bases lying between them. This CDR3 is 15 amino acids long.

This clonotype was counted at least ten times. The chain is built from TRBV27 and TRBJ2-7; 7 nucleotides match TRBD1. Per the germline V gene, CDR1 is MNHEY and CDR2 is SMNVEV (reference sequence). The trim removed 4 bases at V and 3 bases at J, leaving 6 bases unmatched. The CDR3 covers 14 residues. CDR3 region: CASSYHGQVYEQYF. CDR3 nucleotide sequence: TGTGCCAGCAGTTACCACGGACAGGTCTACGAGCAGTACTTC.

This clonotype occurred many times. The chain employs TRBV28 and TRBJ2-3; 12 nucleotides agree with TRBD2. This CDR3 contains 16 residues. The ends lost 5 bases at V and 2 bases at J; junction bases unmatched: 5. Germline V gives CDR1 MDHEN, CDR2 SYDVKM. This CDR3 is CASSTRTSGITDTQYF. CDR3 in DNA: TGTGCCAGCAGTACCCGGACTAGCGGGATCACAGATACGCAGTATTTT.

This rearrangement joins TRBV18 to TRBJ2-5, with 12 bases fitting TRBD2. V lost 3 bases and J lost 2; bases outside the gene matches: 7. The CDR3 runs 17 residues. Germline V gives CDR1 KGHSH, CDR2 LQKENI. In nucleotides, the CDR3 is TGTGCCAGCTCACCGACGACTAGCGGGAGTACACAAGAGACCCAGTACTTC. It translates to CASSPTTSGSTQETQYF.

The V call is TRBV7-9, the J call TRBJ2-6, with D maybe TRBD1 (5 bases). CDR1 and CDR2 (germline): SEHNR, FQNEAQ (reference sequence). V lost 2 bases and J 3 bases, leaving 17 bases between the germline ends. CDR3 size: 18 residues. The CDR3 loop reads CASSLSTAGKDGANVLTF. The CDR3 coding sequence is TGTGCCAGCAGCTTATCTACTGCAGGGAAGGATGGGGCCAACGTCCTGACTTTC.

Note on this clonotype: This may arise from a read error, as a much more abundant clone is one base away. The chain links TRBV7-9 to TRBJ2-5, with a tentative D call TRBD1 (7 bases). The CDR3 is 18 residues long. The germline gives CDR1 SEHNR, CDR2 FQNEAQ (reference sequence). For the CDR3, the DNA is TGTACCAGCAGCAGCTTAAGGGGGGACAGCCGCCGGAGGGAGACCCAGTACTTC. It translates to CTSSSLRGDSRRRETQYF. Using reference TRBV7-9 and TRBJ2-5 for the parts outside the CDR3, the full variable domain is DTGVSQNPRHKITKRGQNVTFRCDPISEHNRLYWYRQTLGQGPEFLTYFQNEAQLEKSRLLSDRFSAERPKGSFSTLEIQRTEQGDSAMYLCTSSSLRGDSRRRETQYFGPGTRLLVL.

V and J are TRBV19 and TRBJ2-7; 9 positions match TRBD1. Germline values: CDR1 LNHDA, CDR2 SQIVND (reference sequence). This CDR3 spans 16 amino acids. The V segment lost 3 bases and the J segment 2 bases; nucleotides outside the gene matches: 8. The CDR3 spells CASSIGAGQGTYEQYF. The CDR3 DNA reads TGTGCCAGTAGTATTGGGGCGGGACAGGGCACCTACGAGCAGTACTTC.

This clonotype was counted at least ten times. The chain has TRBV3-1 and TRBJ1-1, with D possibly matching TRBD1 (5 bases). The CDR3 is 13 residues long. Trimming cost V 4 bases and J 10 bases, with 16 bases left between them. Germline CDR1 and CDR2: LGHDT and YNNKEL (reference sequence). For the CDR3, the DNA is TGTGCCAGCAGCCCGAGCAGGGAGCGGGGAGCTTTCTTT. Translating gives CASSPSRERGAFF.

The sample holds many counts of this clonotype. The chain employs TRBV7-8 and TRBJ2-2; D perhaps matches TRBD2 (6 bases). V was cut by 0 bases and J by 4 bases, with 12 bases left in between. This CDR3 is built from 16 residues. Germline-derived CDR1 and CDR2 are SGHVS and FQNEAQ. This CDR3 is CASSLAAGPFTGELFF. CDR3 coding DNA: TGTGCCAGCAGCTTAGCTGCGGGGCCATTCACCGGGGAGCTGTTTTTT.

This clonotype has only a few counts. J is TRBJ2-5 and V is TRBV5-1, with TRBD1 matching over 8 bases. The length of the CDR3 is 11 residues. V shed 4 bases, J shed 14 bases, and the junction held 7 bases outside the gene matches. Germline CDR1 reads SGHRS; CDR2 reads YFSETQ. The CDR3 DNA follows: TGCGCCAGCAGCGCTGGACAGGGTTATTACTTC. This sequence encodes CASSAGQGYYF. Drawing the rest from reference TRBV5-1 and TRBJ2-5, the complete variable domain is KAGVTQTPRYLIKTRGQQVTLSCSPISGHRSVSWYQQTPGQGLQFLFEYFSETQRNKGNFPGRFSGRQFSNSRSEMNVSTLELGDSALYLCASSAGQGYYFGPGTRLLVL.

A word on this clonotype: A much larger clone lies one base from this, so it may be a read error. This likely comes from a read error, as the CDR3 has no conserved phenylalanine or tryptophan at its end. This chain uses TRBV2 with TRBJ2-7; 8 bases line up with TRBD1. CDR3 length equals 15 residues. Germline V lookup: CDR1 SNHLY, CDR2 FYNNEI. V dropped 6 bases and J dropped 3; count of bases not matched to a gene: 10. The CDR3 DNA follows: TGTGCCAGCAGAGCCGGGACAGGAGCCCTCTACGAGCAGTACCTC. Translating it yields CASRAGTGALYEQYL.

V gene TRBV12-3 or TRBV12-4 combines with J gene TRBJ2-1, with no clear D. The ends were cut back, 6 bases at V and 8 bases at J, with 17 bases in the middle. CDR3 length: 14 amino acids. The CDR3, as DNA: TGTGCCAGCAGCCTCGGCCCCATCCAGGATGAGCAGTTCTTC. The encoded protein is CASSLGPIQDEQFF.

This clonotype was detected many times. The V and J genes are TRBV19 and TRBJ2-6; D is perhaps TRBD1 (5 bases). CDR3 size: 16 residues. The V gene's germline CDR1 is LNHDA and CDR2 SQIVND (reference sequence). Between the trimmed V and J ends, which lost 6 bases and 0 bases, there was a span of 12 bases. The chain's CDR3 is CASRPRGHSGANVLTF. The CDR3 coding sequence is TGTGCCAGTAGACCAAGGGGCCACTCTGGGGCCAACGTCCTGACTTTC. Drawing the rest from reference TRBV19 and TRBJ2-6, the complete variable domain is DGGITQSPKYLFRKEGQNVTLSCEQNLNHDAMYWYRQDPGQGLRLIYYSQIVNDFQKGDIAEGYSVSREKKESFPLTVTSAQKNPTAFYLCASRPRGHSGANVLTFGAGSRLTVL.

Regarding this clonotype: This may be a read error, as it is one base from a much larger clone. The CDR3 loop reads CAWSRDSHQETQYF. For the CDR3, the DNA is TGTGCCTGGAGCCGGGACAGCCACCAAGAGACCCAGTACTTC. This rearrangement joins TRBV30 to TRBJ2-5, with TRBD1 matching 7 bases. The germline V gene encodes CDR1 GTSNPN and CDR2 SVGIG (reference sequence). With 3 bases clipped from V and 0 bases from J, the junction kept 4 bases outside the gene matches. The CDR3 has 14 amino acids. Complete variable domain (other parts from reference TRBV30 and TRBJ2-5): SQTIHQWPATLVQPVGSPLSLECTVEGTSNPNLYWYRQAAGRGLQLLFYSVGIGQISSEVPQNLSASRPQDRQFILSSKKLLLSDSGFYLCAWSRDSHQETQYFGPGTRLLVL.